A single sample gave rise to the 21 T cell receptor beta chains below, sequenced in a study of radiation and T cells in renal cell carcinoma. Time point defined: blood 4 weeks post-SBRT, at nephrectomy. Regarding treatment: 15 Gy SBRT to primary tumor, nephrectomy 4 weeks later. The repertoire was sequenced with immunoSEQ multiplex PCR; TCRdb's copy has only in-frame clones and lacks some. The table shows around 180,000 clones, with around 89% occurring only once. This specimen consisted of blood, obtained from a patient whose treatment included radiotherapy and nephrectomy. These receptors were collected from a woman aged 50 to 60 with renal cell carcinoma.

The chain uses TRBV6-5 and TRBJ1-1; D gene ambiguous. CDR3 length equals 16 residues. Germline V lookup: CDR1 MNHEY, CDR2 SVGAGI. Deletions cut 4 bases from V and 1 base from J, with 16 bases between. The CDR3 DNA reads TGTGCCAGCAGTTCACCTGGAAGCTATTCGAACACTGAAGCTTTCTTT. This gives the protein CASSSPGSYSNTEAFF.

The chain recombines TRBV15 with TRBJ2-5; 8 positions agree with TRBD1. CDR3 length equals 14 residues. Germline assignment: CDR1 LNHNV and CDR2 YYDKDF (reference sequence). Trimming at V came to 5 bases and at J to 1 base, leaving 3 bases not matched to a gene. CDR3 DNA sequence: TGTGCCACCAGCGAAGGACAGGGCCAAGAGACCCAGTACTTC. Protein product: CATSEGQGQETQYF.

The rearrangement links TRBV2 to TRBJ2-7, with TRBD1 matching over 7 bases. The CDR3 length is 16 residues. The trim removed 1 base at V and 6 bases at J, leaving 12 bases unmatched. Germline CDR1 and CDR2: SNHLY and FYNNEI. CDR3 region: CASSEESPGTVVEQYF. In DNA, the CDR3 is TGTGCCAGCAGTGAAGAGTCCCCGGGGACAGTCGTCGAGCAGTACTTC.

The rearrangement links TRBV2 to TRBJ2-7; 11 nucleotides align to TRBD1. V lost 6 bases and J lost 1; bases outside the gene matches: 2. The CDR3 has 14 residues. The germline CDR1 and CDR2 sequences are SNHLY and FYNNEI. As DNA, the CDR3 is TGTGCCAGCAGGGGACAGGGGGTATCCTACGAGCAGTACTTC. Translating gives CASRGQGVSYEQYF.

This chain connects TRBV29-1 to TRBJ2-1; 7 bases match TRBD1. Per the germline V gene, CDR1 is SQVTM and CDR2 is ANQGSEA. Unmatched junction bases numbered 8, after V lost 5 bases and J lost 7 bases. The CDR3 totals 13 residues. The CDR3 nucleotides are TGCAGCGTTACAGGGGCGCCGGGGAATGAGCAGTTCTTC. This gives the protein CSVTGAPGNEQFF.

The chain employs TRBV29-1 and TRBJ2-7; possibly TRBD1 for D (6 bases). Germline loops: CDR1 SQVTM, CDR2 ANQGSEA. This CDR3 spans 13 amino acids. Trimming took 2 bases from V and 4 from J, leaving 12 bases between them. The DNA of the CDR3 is TGCAGCGTTGAACTACAGGGTCAATACGAGCAGTACTTC. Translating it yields CSVELQGQYEQYF.

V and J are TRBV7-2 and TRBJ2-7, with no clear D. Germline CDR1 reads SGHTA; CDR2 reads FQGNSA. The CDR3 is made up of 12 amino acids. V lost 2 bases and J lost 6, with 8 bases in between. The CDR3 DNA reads TGTGCCAGCAGCTTACGACCTCCCGAGCAGTACTTC. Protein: CASSLRPPEQYF.

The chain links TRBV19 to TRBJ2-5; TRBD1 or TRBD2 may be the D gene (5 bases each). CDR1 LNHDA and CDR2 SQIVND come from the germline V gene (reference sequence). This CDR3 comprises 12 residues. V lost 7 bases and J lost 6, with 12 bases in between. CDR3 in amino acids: CASIPGLKTQYF. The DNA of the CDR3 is TGTGCCAGTATCCCGGGGCTGAAGACCCAGTACTTC.

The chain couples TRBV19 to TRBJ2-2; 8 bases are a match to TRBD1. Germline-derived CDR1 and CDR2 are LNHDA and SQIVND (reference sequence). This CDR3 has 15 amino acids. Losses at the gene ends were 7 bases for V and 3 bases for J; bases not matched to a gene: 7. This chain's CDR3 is CASIPTGVYTGELFF. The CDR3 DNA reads TGTGCCAGTATCCCGACAGGGGTATACACCGGGGAGCTGTTTTTT.

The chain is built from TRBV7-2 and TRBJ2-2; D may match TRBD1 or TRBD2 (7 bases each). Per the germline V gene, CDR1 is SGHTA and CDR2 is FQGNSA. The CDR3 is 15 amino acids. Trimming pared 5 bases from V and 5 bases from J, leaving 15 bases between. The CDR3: CASSVNRGGTGELFF. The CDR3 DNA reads TGTGCCAGCAGCGTGAACAGGGGAGGGACCGGGGAGCTGTTTTTT.

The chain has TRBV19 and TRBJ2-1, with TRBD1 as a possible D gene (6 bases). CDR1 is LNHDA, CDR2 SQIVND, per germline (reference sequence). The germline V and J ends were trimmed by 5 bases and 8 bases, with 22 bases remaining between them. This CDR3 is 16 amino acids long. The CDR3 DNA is TGTGCCAGTAGTCGCAGGGGAGCCCCCTACAATGATGAGCAGTTCTTC. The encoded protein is CASSRRGAPYNDEQFF.

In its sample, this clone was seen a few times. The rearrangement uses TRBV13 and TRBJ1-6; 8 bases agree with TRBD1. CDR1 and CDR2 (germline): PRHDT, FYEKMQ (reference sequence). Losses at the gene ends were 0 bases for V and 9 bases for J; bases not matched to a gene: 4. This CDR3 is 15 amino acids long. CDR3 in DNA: TGTGCCAGCAGCTTAGGCAGGGGGCTAGCTTCACCCCTCCACTTT. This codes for CASSLGRGLASPLHF.

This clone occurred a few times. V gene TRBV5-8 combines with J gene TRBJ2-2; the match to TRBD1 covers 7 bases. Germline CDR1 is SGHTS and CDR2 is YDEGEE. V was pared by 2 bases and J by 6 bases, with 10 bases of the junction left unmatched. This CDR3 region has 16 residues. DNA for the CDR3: TGTGCCAGCAGCTTCGAAGGGACAGATAACGCCGGGGAGCTGTTTTTT. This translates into CASSFEGTDNAGELFF.

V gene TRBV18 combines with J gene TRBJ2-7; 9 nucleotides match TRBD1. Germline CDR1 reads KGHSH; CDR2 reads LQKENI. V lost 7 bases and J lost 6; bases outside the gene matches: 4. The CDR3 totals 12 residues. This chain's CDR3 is CASYATGGEQYF. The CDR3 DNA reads TGTGCCAGCTACGCGACAGGGGGCGAGCAGTACTTC.

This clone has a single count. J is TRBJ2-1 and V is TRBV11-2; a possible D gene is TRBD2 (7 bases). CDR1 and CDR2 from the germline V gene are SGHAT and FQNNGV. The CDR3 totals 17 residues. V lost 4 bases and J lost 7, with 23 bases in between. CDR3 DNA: TGTGCCAGCAGCTCCCGTCCGGGGGGCTCGGGGTCAAATGAGCAGTTCTTC. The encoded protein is CASSSRPGGSGSNEQFF.

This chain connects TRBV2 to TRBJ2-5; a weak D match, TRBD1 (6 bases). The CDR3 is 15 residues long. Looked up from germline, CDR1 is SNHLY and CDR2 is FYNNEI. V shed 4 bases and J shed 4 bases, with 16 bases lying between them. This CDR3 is CASSAGQTFTETQYF. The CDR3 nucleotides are TGTGCCAGCAGTGCGGGACAAACATTCACAGAGACCCAGTACTTC.

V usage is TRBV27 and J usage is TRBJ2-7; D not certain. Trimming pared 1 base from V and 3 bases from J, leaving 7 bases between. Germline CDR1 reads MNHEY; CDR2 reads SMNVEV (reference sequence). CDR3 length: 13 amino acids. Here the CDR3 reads CASSLFSGYEQYF. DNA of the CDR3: TGTGCCAGCAGTTTATTCTCCGGCTACGAGCAGTACTTC.

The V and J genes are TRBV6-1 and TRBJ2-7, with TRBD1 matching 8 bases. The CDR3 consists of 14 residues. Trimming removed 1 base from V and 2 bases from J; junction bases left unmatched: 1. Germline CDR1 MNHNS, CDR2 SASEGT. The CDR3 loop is CASSEEQGAYEQYF. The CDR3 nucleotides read TGTGCCAGCAGTGAAGAACAGGGGGCCTACGAGCAGTACTTC.

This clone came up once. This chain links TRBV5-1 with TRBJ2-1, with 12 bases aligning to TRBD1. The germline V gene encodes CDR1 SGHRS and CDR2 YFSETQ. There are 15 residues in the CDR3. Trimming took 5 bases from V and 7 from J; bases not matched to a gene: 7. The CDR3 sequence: CASSSGQGARNEQFF. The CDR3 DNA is TGCGCCAGCAGTTCGGGACAGGGGGCCAGGAATGAGCAGTTCTTC.

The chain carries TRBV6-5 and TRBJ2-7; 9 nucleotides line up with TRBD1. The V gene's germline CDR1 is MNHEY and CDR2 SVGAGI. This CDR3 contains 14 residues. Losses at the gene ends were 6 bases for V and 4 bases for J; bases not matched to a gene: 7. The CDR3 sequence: CASRPGTGRYEQYF. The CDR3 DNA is TGTGCCAGCAGGCCCGGGACAGGGAGGTACGAGCAGTACTTC.

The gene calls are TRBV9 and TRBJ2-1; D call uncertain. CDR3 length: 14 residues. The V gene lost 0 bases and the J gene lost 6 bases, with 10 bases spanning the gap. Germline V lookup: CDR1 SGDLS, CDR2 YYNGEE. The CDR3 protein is CASSVGGSSNEQFF. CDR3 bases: TGTGCCAGCAGCGTAGGGGGTAGCAGCAATGAGCAGTTCTTC.